Listed below are T cell receptor beta chains from one sample, sequenced in a study of shared clonotypes between healthy human individuals. Libraries were prepared by immunoSEQ multiplex PCR; TCRdb keeps only in-frame clonotypes and omits some of them. The sample consists of some 1.5 million clones, roughly 96% of them appearing once. The specimen sequenced was naive CD4+ T cells sorted from blood. Source of these receptors: a young man in good health. The CDR3 runs from the conserved cysteine through the conserved F or W. Fields, in order: CDR3 DNA, CDR3 protein, clone size, J gene, V gene, D gene. A D gene is named only where the DNA matches it firmly. The size field is filled for only some rows; it gives once, few, many or a size class.

CDR3 DNA: TGCGCCAGCAGCTTGGCAGGACGTGTCAACTCCTACGAGCAGTACTTC
CDR3 protein: CASSLAGRVNSYEQYF
clone size: -
J gene: TRBJ2-7
V gene: TRBV5-1
D gene: -

CDR3 DNA: TGTGCCAGCAGCAGTAAAGGGCGAGCGACCTACGAGCAGTACTTC
CDR3 protein: CASSSKGRATYEQYF
clone size: -
J gene: TRBJ2-7
V gene: TRBV13
D gene: -

CDR3 DNA: TGCAGTGTCAGGCAGGGGGAGTTCTTC
CDR3 protein: CSVRQGEFF
clone size: few
J gene: TRBJ2-1
V gene: TRBV20-1
D gene: TRBD1

CDR3 DNA: TGTGCCAGCAGTTTAAATCGAAGGGGCAGGGGTCATGAGCAGTTCTTC
CDR3 protein: CASSLNRRGRGHEQFF
clone size: -
J gene: TRBJ2-1
V gene: TRBV27
D gene: -

CDR3 DNA: TGCAGCGTTACCGGGACAGTAACCTATGGCTACACCTTC
CDR3 protein: CSVTGTVTYGYTF
clone size: -
J gene: TRBJ1-2
V gene: TRBV29-1
D gene: TRBD1

CDR3 DNA: TGTGCCAGCAGAGGCGACCAGGGACAGCCCCAGCATTTT
CDR3 protein: CASRGDQGQPQHF
clone size: -
J gene: TRBJ1-5
V gene: TRBV2
D gene: -

CDR3 DNA: TGCAGCGTCACCCCCCTAGCGGGAGGCTACAATGAGCAGTTCTTC
CDR3 protein: CSVTPLAGGYNEQFF
clone size: once
J gene: TRBJ2-1
V gene: TRBV29-1
D gene: TRBD2

CDR3 DNA: TGTGCCACCAGCAGACCGGGACTCTCTGGGGCCAACGTCCTGACTTTC
CDR3 protein: CATSRPGLSGANVLTF
clone size: -
J gene: TRBJ2-6
V gene: TRBV15
D gene: -

CDR3 DNA: TGTGCCAGCAGCCTTACCGGGACTAGTAACACCGGGGAGCTGTTTTTT
CDR3 protein: CASSLTGTSNTGELFF
clone size: -
J gene: TRBJ2-2
V gene: TRBV5-4
D gene: TRBD2

CDR3 DNA: TGTGCCAGCAGTGTAACCGGGACAGGGAGATACGAGCAGTACTTC
CDR3 protein: CASSVTGTGRYEQYF
clone size: -
J gene: TRBJ2-7
V gene: TRBV28
D gene: TRBD1

CDR3 DNA: TGTGCCAGCAGTACTACAGGGGGCGAGTCCTACAATGAGCAGTTCTTC
CDR3 protein: CASSTTGGESYNEQFF
clone size: -
J gene: TRBJ2-1
V gene: TRBV27
D gene: TRBD1

CDR3 DNA: TGTGCCAGCAGTCCCTCCCCGGGGTTAAGTAGCTACACCTTC
CDR3 protein: CASSPSPGLSSYTF
clone size: few
J gene: TRBJ1-2
V gene: TRBV27
D gene: -

CDR3 DNA: TGTGCCAGCAGTCCGGGGGGAGCCAGCTACGAGCAGTACTTC
CDR3 protein: CASSPGGASYEQYF
clone size: -
J gene: TRBJ2-7
V gene: TRBV27
D gene: TRBD2

CDR3 DNA: TGCGCCAGCAGCTCCGGGACAGGGGGAGTACATGGCTACACCTTC
CDR3 protein: CASSSGTGGVHGYTF
clone size: -
J gene: TRBJ1-2
V gene: TRBV5-1
D gene: TRBD1

CDR3 DNA: TGCGCCAGCAGCTTGAATCCCGAAGGGGAGCTGTTTTTT
CDR3 protein: CASSLNPEGELFF
clone size: -
J gene: TRBJ2-2
V gene: TRBV5-1
D gene: -

CDR3 DNA: TGTGCCAGCAGCCGACCTGGGGCGGTGAGCACAGATACGCAGTATTTT
CDR3 protein: CASSRPGAVSTDTQYF
clone size: -
J gene: TRBJ2-3
V gene: TRBV11-1
D gene: -